The 29 T cell receptor beta chains below all came from one sample that was sequenced in a study of T cells in Graves' hyperthyroidism and ophthalmopathy. RNA transcripts yielded amplified TCR beta CDR3 regions. The HTBI primer set was used in a first-round RT-PCR of the TCR CDR3. TCRdb reanalysed the multiplex PCR reads using MiXCR and keeps one entry per CDR3 protein. This table holds roughly 710,000 distinct CDR3 sequences, 35% found once. Sequencing was performed on blood. These receptors were taken from a woman between 40 and 55 years old with Graves' hyperthyroidism.

The sample holds many counts of this clonotype. The chain combines TRBV15 with TRBJ1-5; TRBD1 agrees at 7 bases. Germline V gene data show CDR1 as LNHNV and CDR2 as YYDKDF (reference sequence). The V gene end was trimmed by 2 bases and the J gene end by 3 bases; junction bases not matched to a gene: 22. The CDR3 is 21 residues long. The CDR3 is CATSRPQGQVFATRSNQPQHF. Here the CDR3 DNA reads TGTGCCACCAGCAGACCCCAAGGACAGGTATTCGCGACCAGATCCAATCAGCCCCAGCATTTT.

The V and J genes are TRBV7-8 and TRBJ2-7; the D gene could be TRBD1 or TRBD2 (5 bases each). V gave up 5 bases and J gave up 6 bases, with 17 bases separating them. This CDR3 contains 14 residues. Looked up from germline, CDR1 is SGHVS and CDR2 is FQNEAQ. This CDR3 reads CASSPGPPSSEQYF. The CDR3 nucleotides read TGTGCCAGCAGCCCGGGACCCCCTTCGAGCGAGCAGTACTTC.

The V call is TRBV11-1, the J call TRBJ2-1; a weak D match, TRBD2 (6 bases). The CDR3 sequence is 16 residues long. The V gene lost 5 bases and the J gene lost 4 bases, with 18 bases spanning the gap. The V gene's germline CDR1 is SGHAT and CDR2 FQDESV (reference sequence). CDR3 loop: CASSATPGLHYNEQFF. The CDR3 DNA follows: TGTGCCAGCAGCGCTACCCCGGGACTGCATTACAATGAGCAGTTCTTC. The whole variable domain, remainder taken from reference TRBV11-1 and TRBJ2-1, is EAEVAQSPRYKITEKSQAVAFWCDPISGHATLYWYRQILGQGPELLVQFQDESVVDDSQLPKDRFSAERLKGVDSTLKIQPAELGDSAMYLCASSATPGLHYNEQFFGPGTRLTVL.

The table lists this clonotype with many counts. The chain couples TRBV2 to TRBJ1-2, with 7 bases that match TRBD1. The V and J ends lost 11 bases and 3 bases, in that order; junction bases with no gene match: 15. Looked up from germline, CDR1 is SNHLY and CDR2 is FYNNEI. The CDR3 contains 15 residues. CDR3: CAAWGQQIRHYGYTF. CDR3 nucleotide sequence: TGTGCCGCGTGGGGACAGCAAATCCGACACTATGGCTACACCTTC. Full variable domain (remainder filled in from reference TRBV2 and TRBJ1-2): EPEVTQTPSHQVTQMGQEVILRCVPISNHLYFYWYRQILGQKVEFLVSFYNNEISEKSEIFDDQFSVERPDGSNFTLKIRSTKLEDSAMYFCAAWGQQIRHYGYTFGSGTRLTVV.

J is TRBJ2-5 and V is TRBV11-2; D is uncertain. The V end was cut by 4 bases, the J end by 14 bases, with 17 bases between. Germline values: CDR1 SGHAT, CDR2 FQNNGV. CDR3 length: 12 amino acids. The CDR3 sequence is CASSSKGFGLYF. The CDR3 coding sequence is TGTGCCAGCAGCTCAAAAGGGTTCGGGCTCTACTTC.

This chain joins TRBV4-1 and TRBJ2-7, with D possibly called TRBD1 or TRBD2 (5 bases each). The CDR3 loop spans 17 amino acids. Germline assignment: CDR1 MGHRA and CDR2 YSYEKL. The V gene lost 1 base and the J gene lost 0 bases, with 16 bases spanning the gap. CDR3 loop: CASSQVLGRTSSYEQYF. CDR3 nucleotides: TGCGCCAGCAGCCAAGTTTTGGGACGGACGAGCTCCTACGAGCAGTACTTC.

This clonotype has more than one count but fewer than ten. The junction departs from the called germline gene at one end, perhaps through a read error. The rearrangement joins TRBV6-5 to TRBJ2-5; D possibly corresponds to TRBD1 (5 bases). Germline CDR1 is MNHEY and CDR2 is SVGAGI. The CDR3 consists of 9 residues. The CDR3 coding sequence is TGTGCCAGCAGGTTTAGGGGCAACTTC. This translates into CASRFRGNF.

There are a few counts of this clonotype. The gene calls are TRBV7-2 and TRBJ2-6, with D perhaps assigned TRBD1 or TRBD2 (5 bases each). The CDR3 consists of 15 residues. V gave up 3 bases and J gave up 4 bases, with 10 bases separating them. Germline V gene sequence: CDR1 SGHTA, CDR2 FQGNSA. CDR3 loop: CASSLSGTGANVLTF. For the CDR3, the DNA is TGTGCCAGCAGCTTGTCGGGGACCGGGGCCAACGTCCTGACTTTC.

This clonotype was counted only a few times. In DNA, the CDR3 is TGTGCCTGGAGTCTGGGAGGCTCAATCTATGGCTACACCTTC. This translates into CAWSLGGSIYGYTF. This chain connects TRBV30 to TRBJ1-2, with unresolved D. The CDR3 covers 14 residues. Germline V gives CDR1 GTSNPN, CDR2 SVGIG (reference sequence). Trimming removed 2 bases from V and 4 bases from J, with 14 bases in between.

This clonotype was recorded many times. The chain couples TRBV20-1 to TRBJ2-7; tentatively, D is TRBD2 (5 bases). The germline V gene has CDR1 DFQATT and CDR2 SNEGSKA (reference sequence). The CDR3 has 12 residues. V lost 6 bases and J 3 bases, leaving 12 bases between the germline ends. CDR3 loop: CSALGLYYEQYF. DNA for the CDR3: TGCAGTGCCCTTGGACTGTACTACGAGCAGTACTTC.

This chain joins TRBV6-5 and TRBJ2-7; 8 nucleotides align to TRBD2. J was trimmed by 3 bases and V by 4 bases; bases with no gene match: 5. The CDR3 runs 14 residues. Germline V gene lookup returns CDR1 MNHEY and CDR2 SVGAGI. The chain's CDR3 is CASSSGGGRYEQYF. The DNA for the CDR3 is TGTGCCAGCAGTTCGGGGGGGGGGCGCTACGAGCAGTACTTC.

This clonotype was seen more than once but under ten times. The V call is TRBV12-3 or TRBV12-4, the J call TRBJ2-7; D is unresolved. This CDR3 is built from 16 residues. Deletions cut 5 bases from V and 4 bases from J, with 21 bases between. The CDR3 here is CASSKSPAKWGYEQYF. The CDR3 bases are TGTGCCAGCAGTAAGTCGCCCGCGAAGTGGGGTTACGAGCAGTACTTC.

In this sample, this clonotype turned up a few times. The chain couples TRBV27 to TRBJ1-4, with 8 bases identical to TRBD1. Germline CDR1 and CDR2: MNHEY and SMNVEV (reference sequence). CDR3 size: 13 residues. V shed 7 bases and J 6 bases; nucleotides not matched to a gene: 4. The CDR3 DNA sequence: TGTGCCAGCACGGGACAGGATGATGAAAAACTGTTTTTT. Its translation is CASTGQDDEKLFF.

With regard to this clonotype: Since a much larger clone is just one base distant, this may be a read error. CDR3 amino acids: CASSRHGDTRELFF. In nucleotides, the CDR3 is TGTGCCAGCAGCAGGCACGGGGACACCAGGGAGCTGTTTTTT. The V gene is TRBV7-9, the J gene TRBJ2-2; maybe TRBD1 (6 bases). The CDR3 totals 14 residues. Germline-derived CDR1 and CDR2 are SEHNR and FQNEAQ (reference sequence).

The chain has TRBV6-9 and TRBJ1-1; a possible D gene is TRBD1 (6 bases). Germline V gives CDR1 MNHGY, CDR2 SVAAGI. The CDR3 extends over 11 amino acids. Trimming removed 11 bases from V and 6 bases from J, with 13 bases in between. The CDR3 DNA sequence: TGTGCCGACAAGGGGGGATCTGAAGCTTTCTTT. Its protein product is CADKGGSEAFF.

This clonotype has ten or more counts. This chain connects TRBV28 to TRBJ1-1; TRBD1 matches at 7 bases. Germline CDR1 is MDHEN and CDR2 is SYDVKM. The CDR3 loop spans 15 amino acids. After removal of 6 bases from V and 0 bases from J, the junction contained 7 bases not matched to a gene. The CDR3 here is CASSQGTAMNTEAFF. The CDR3 DNA reads as TGTGCCAGCAGCCAAGGGACAGCGATGAACACTGAAGCTTTCTTT.

The chain links TRBV25-1 to TRBJ2-7, with TRBD1 identical over 7 bases. V shed 2 bases, J shed 9 bases, and the junction held 7 bases outside the gene matches. From germline, CDR1 is MGHDK and CDR2 SYGVNS. CDR3 size: 13 residues. For the CDR3, the DNA is TGTGCCAGCAGTGAAGTCACAGGGGAACCGCAGTACTTC. Encoded protein: CASSEVTGEPQYF.

The V and J genes are TRBV2 and TRBJ1-5; weak D call: TRBD1 (6 bases). Germline assignment: CDR1 SNHLY and CDR2 FYNNEI. Trimming cost V 6 bases and J 12 bases, with 15 bases left between them. This CDR3 region has 12 residues. The CDR3 protein is CASSVQGGGQHF. The CDR3, as DNA: TGTGCCAGCAGCGTCCAAGGGGGAGGCCAGCATTTT. The full variable domain, rest sourced from reference TRBV2 and TRBJ1-5, is EPEVTQTPSHQVTQMGQEVILRCVPISNHLYFYWYRQILGQKVEFLVSFYNNEISEKSEIFDDQFSVERPDGSNFTLKIRSTKLEDSAMYFCASSVQGGGQHFGDGTRLSIL.

The V gene is TRBV11-2, the J gene TRBJ2-5, with D perhaps matching TRBD1 (6 bases). Germline lookup yields CDR1 SGHAT and CDR2 FQNNGV. CDR3 length equals 16 residues. V was cut by 5 bases and J by 4 bases, with 20 bases left in between. CDR3 sequence: CASSPGPLRGLETQYF. The CDR3 bases are TGTGCCAGCAGCCCAGGGCCCCTAAGGGGGTTAGAGACCCAGTACTTC.

This clonotype has only a few counts. V is TRBV10-1 and J is TRBJ2-2; possible D gene TRBD2, 5 bases. Trimming cost V 4 bases and J 1 base, with 7 bases left between them. Germline V CDR1 and CDR2: WNHNN, SYGVQD (reference sequence). The CDR3 totals 14 residues. The CDR3 here is CASSGRGNTGELFF. CDR3 DNA sequence: TGCGCCAGCAGTGGACGGGGGAACACCGGGGAGCTGTTTTTT.

The sample holds many counts of this clonotype. This chain links TRBV6-5 with TRBJ2-6; possible D gene TRBD1, 6 bases. Trimming left V 9 bases short and J 2 bases short, with 8 bases between. The CDR3 is 13 amino acids. CDR1 and CDR2 from the germline V gene are MNHEY and SVGAGI. CDR3 bases: TGTGCCAGTCAGGGGCCTGGGGCCAACGTCCTGACTTTC. This gives the protein CASQGPGANVLTF.

The genes are TRBV10-3 and TRBJ1-1; the match to TRBD1 covers 7 bases. The CDR3 consists of 12 residues. Trimming took 10 bases from V and 2 from J; bases not matched to a gene: 4. Per germline, CDR1 ENHRY and CDR2 SYGVKD. The CDR3 reads CATNRGNTEAFF. The CDR3 DNA reads as TGTGCCACTAACAGGGGAAACACTGAAGCTTTCTTT.

The chain uses TRBV4-3 and TRBJ1-4; D unresolved. The CDR3 sequence is 16 residues long. From germline, CDR1 is LGHNA and CDR2 YSLEER. Trimming took 0 bases from V and 0 from J, leaving 8 bases between them. CDR3 protein: CASSQDRTTTNEKLFF. Written as DNA, the CDR3 is TGCGCCAGCAGCCAAGATCGTACGACAACTAATGAAAAACTGTTTTTT.

The rearrangement uses TRBV12-3 or TRBV12-4 and TRBJ2-2; TRBD2 matches 7 bases. The CDR3 is made up of 15 amino acids. V shed 4 bases, J shed 0 bases, and the junction held 2 bases outside the gene matches. The CDR3 DNA reads TGTGCCAGCAGTTGGGCGGGGGCGAACACCGGGGAGCTGTTTTTT. Protein sequence: CASSWAGANTGELFF.

In its sample, this clonotype was seen many times. The gene calls are TRBV7-2 and TRBJ1-5; the D gene is possibly TRBD1 (5 bases). The CDR3 sequence is 14 residues long. Germline V lookup: CDR1 SGHTA, CDR2 FQGNSA. V lost 1 base, J lost 5 bases, and 9 bases lay in between. CDR3 sequence: CASSLEGEHQPQHF. CDR3 nucleotide sequence: TGTGCCAGCAGCTTAGAAGGGGAACATCAGCCCCAGCATTTT.

The chain is built from TRBV27 and TRBJ1-5; D uncertain. CDR3 size: 12 residues. The germline CDR1 and CDR2 sequences are MNHEY and SMNVEV (reference sequence). Between the trimmed V and J ends, which lost 3 bases and 5 bases, there was a span of 5 bases. DNA of the CDR3: TGTGCCAGCAGTTTCCCCCATCAGCCCCAGCATTTT. Its protein product is CASSFPHQPQHF.

The table lists this clonotype with many counts. The rearrangement uses TRBV20-1 and TRBJ2-5; TRBD2 matches at 9 bases. The CDR3 covers 13 residues. Per germline, CDR1 DFQATT and CDR2 SNEGSKA (reference sequence). V trimming: 6 bases; J trimming: 2 bases; junction bases outside the gene matches: 4. In DNA form, the CDR3 reads TGCAGTGCAGTTAGCGGGGGTCAAGAGACCCAGTACTTC. Encoded protein: CSAVSGGQETQYF.

Only a few counts were recorded for this clonotype. The genes are TRBV7-2 and TRBJ2-2; 8 nucleotides agree with TRBD2. With 2 bases clipped from V and 6 bases from J, the junction kept 8 bases outside the gene matches. The CDR3 is made up of 16 amino acids. CDR1 is SGHTA and CDR2 is FQGNSA in the germline V gene. The CDR3 DNA reads TGTGCCAGCAGCTTACGCAGCGGGAGAACCGCCGGGGAGCTGTTTTTT. Translation: CASSLRSGRTAGELFF.

In the case of this clonotype: The junction departs from germline at one end; a sequencing error may be responsible. The chain links TRBV20-1 to TRBJ2-5; 11 bases are a match to TRBD2. In germline, CDR1 is DFQATT, CDR2 SNEGSKA (reference sequence). This CDR3 has 18 amino acids. The CDR3 reads CSASELLPGLADQETQCF. The CDR3 DNA is TGCAGTGCTAGTGAACTCCTACCGGGACTAGCGGATCAAGAGACCCAGTGCTTC.